The next 16 T cell receptor beta chains were all read from a single sample in a study of T cell responses to AZD1222 COVID-19 vaccine. The assay was immunoSEQ multiplex PCR, and TCRdb's table has in-frame clones only and misses some. The table records 85,000 to 130,000 clones, around nine tenths of them present only once. The sequencing used peripheral blood, collected on day 0 of AZD1222 vaccination. The receptors originated from an adult in good health.

The chain carries TRBV4-2 and TRBJ2-2, with D possibly matching TRBD1 (5 bases). The CDR3 length is 17 residues. CDR1 and CDR2 from the germline V gene are LGHNA and YNFKEQ. Trimming took off 0 bases at V and 2 bases at J, with 13 bases between the two ends. This chain's CDR3 is CASSQDQGSLNTGELFF. The CDR3 DNA reads TGTGCCAGCAGCCAAGATCAGGGCAGTCTTAACACCGGGGAGCTGTTTTTT.

The chain uses TRBV6-5 and TRBJ1-5; D remains ambiguous. The CDR3 is 13 amino acids. Per the germline V gene, CDR1 is MNHEY and CDR2 is SVGAGI. V lost 2 bases to trimming and J lost 4 bases, with 6 bases between them. CDR3 DNA sequence: TGTGCCAGCAGTTACGGCAGAAATCAGCCCCAGCATTTT. Translation gives CASSYGRNQPQHF.

V and J are TRBV6-2 or TRBV6-3 and TRBJ2-7; TRBD1 is a possible D gene (5 bases). Per germline, CDR1 MNHEY and CDR2 SVGEGT. This CDR3 region has 15 residues. The V end lost 5 bases, the J end lost 3 bases, and 17 bases lay between the germline ends. The CDR3 region is CASSRLRQRDYEQYF. In DNA, the CDR3 is TGTGCCAGCAGTCGACTCCGACAGAGAGACTACGAGCAGTACTTC.

The V gene is TRBV4-1, the J gene TRBJ2-7; the D call may be TRBD1 or TRBD2 (5 bases each). Looked up from germline, CDR1 is MGHRA and CDR2 is YSYEKL. The CDR3 has 17 amino acids. Trimming pared 0 bases from V and 5 bases from J, leaving 20 bases between. In DNA form, the CDR3 reads TGCGCCAGCAGCCAAGATTTTAATAGAGGACGGGGCCACGAGCAGTACTTC. Protein sequence: CASSQDFNRGRGHEQYF.

V and J are TRBV19 and TRBJ1-5; tentatively, D is TRBD1 (6 bases). Germline assignment: CDR1 LNHDA and CDR2 SQIVND (reference sequence). This CDR3 comprises 14 residues. The V gene lost 3 bases and the J gene lost 5 bases, with 11 bases spanning the gap. CDR3 in amino acids: CASSIGGPYQPQHF. In nucleotides, the CDR3 is TGTGCCAGTAGTATTGGGGGGCCCTATCAGCCCCAGCATTTT.

V and J are TRBV18 and TRBJ1-2; 7 bases fit TRBD1. The junction had 10 bases not matched to a gene; V was cut back by 6 bases and J by 6 bases. In germline, CDR1 is KGHSH, CDR2 LQKENI. The CDR3 runs 14 residues. CDR3 sequence (DNA): TGTGCCAGCTCGCTCTCCAGGGGGGAAAATGGCTACACCTTC. This translates into CASSLSRGENGYTF. Full variable domain (rest looked up from reference TRBV18 and TRBJ1-2): NAGVMQNPRHLVRRRGQEARLRCSPMKGHSHVYWYRQLPEEGLKFMVYLQKENIIDESGMPKERFSAEFPKEGPSILRIQQVVRGDSAAYFCASSLSRGENGYTFGSGTRLTVV.

The rearrangement joins TRBV6-5 to TRBJ1-2, with 9 bases matching TRBD1. Germline CDR1 reads MNHEY; CDR2 reads SVGAGI. This CDR3 has 13 amino acids. Unmatched junction bases numbered 7, after V lost 6 bases and J lost 8 bases. The CDR3 sequence: CASRSGTGKGYTF. The CDR3 DNA follows: TGTGCCAGCAGGTCCGGGACAGGGAAAGGCTACACCTTC.

V and J are TRBV6-5 and TRBJ2-7; 7 bases align to TRBD1. The CDR3 length is 14 residues. V was clipped by 6 bases and J by 4 bases; unmatched bases: 9. The germline gives CDR1 MNHEY, CDR2 SVGAGI. DNA for the CDR3: TGTGCCAGCAGCCCAGGGGGAAGGATTTACGAGCAGTACTTC. Protein sequence: CASSPGGRIYEQYF.

The V and J genes are TRBV30 and TRBJ2-5; 15 bases are shared with TRBD2. Germline CDR1 GTSNPN, CDR2 SVGIG (reference sequence). CDR3 length equals 20 residues. V lost 1 base to trimming and J lost 9 bases; unmatched junction nucleotides: 21. The chain's CDR3 is CAWSGTSGGAGSVAAPAQYF. Written as DNA, the CDR3 is TGTGCCTGGAGTGGGACTAGCGGGGGGGCCGGGTCGGTCGCTGCACCGGCCCAGTACTTC.

The V and J genes are TRBV12-3 or TRBV12-4 and TRBJ2-7; D call uncertain. There are 13 residues in the CDR3. V shed 2 bases and J shed 5 bases, with 10 bases lying between them. The CDR3 DNA follows: TGTGCCAGCAGTTTAAACCGGAACCACGAGCAGTACTTC. Its translation is CASSLNRNHEQYF.

This clone has a single count. The V and J genes are TRBV11-1 and TRBJ1-2; unclear D gene. The V and J ends lost 1 base and 6 bases respectively, with 9 bases between them. The germline V gene has CDR1 SGHAT and CDR2 FQDESV (reference sequence). This CDR3 has 13 residues. The CDR3, as DNA: TGTGCCAGCAGCTTAGACGCGGGAAATGGCTACACCTTC. Encoded protein: CASSLDAGNGYTF.

The chain links TRBV10-1 to TRBJ2-3, with 13 bases identical to TRBD2. Germline V gives CDR1 WNHNN, CDR2 SYGVQD (reference sequence). With V trimmed by 11 bases and J by 5 bases, 13 bases remained unmatched. This CDR3 is 16 amino acids long. CDR3 in DNA: TGCGCCCCCAAAGCCCCACTAGCGGGGGGGCTAGATACGCAGTATTTT. Protein sequence: CAPKAPLAGGLDTQYF.

The chain employs TRBV19 and TRBJ2-1, with a weak D call TRBD1 (5 bases). Trimming removed 5 bases at V and 7 bases at J, with 15 bases between. Germline V gene lookup returns CDR1 LNHDA and CDR2 SQIVND (reference sequence). The CDR3 extends over 14 amino acids. CDR3 sequence reads: CASSELQGRNEQFF. Here the CDR3 DNA reads TGTGCCAGTAGTGAACTTCAGGGAAGGAATGAGCAGTTCTTC.

This chain links TRBV20-1 with TRBJ2-4, with 7 bases matching TRBD2. The CDR3 length is 14 residues. The germline gives CDR1 DFQATT, CDR2 SNEGSKA (reference sequence). J gave up 5 bases and V 3 bases, and 7 bases lay outside the gene matches. CDR3 coding DNA: TGCAGTGCTAGTTCGTTACGGGGGGAAAACATTCAGTACTTC. Residues: CSASSLRGENIQYF.

The V and J genes are TRBV6-2 or TRBV6-3 and TRBJ1-1; the D gene is possibly TRBD1 (6 bases). The V and J ends lost 6 bases and 0 bases respectively, with 14 bases between them. CDR1 and CDR2 (germline): MNHEY, SVGEGT. The CDR3 loop spans 15 amino acids. The CDR3 DNA sequence: TGTGCCAGCAGCAGGGGACTAGGGATGAACACTGAAGCTTTCTTT. This encodes CASSRGLGMNTEAFF.

The chain employs TRBV5-6 and TRBJ2-1, with 10 bases identical to TRBD2. The CDR3 length is 15 residues. CDR1 SGHDT and CDR2 YYEEEE come from the germline V gene. The V segment lost 4 bases and the J segment 5 bases; nucleotides outside the gene matches: 6. The CDR3 bases are TGTGCCAGCAGCCGAGGGACTAGCGACAACAATGAGCAGTTCTTC. Its protein product is CASSRGTSDNNEQFF. The whole variable domain, filled in from reference TRBV5-6 and TRBJ2-1, reads DAGVTQSPTHLIKTRGQQVTLRCSPKSGHDTVSWYQQALGQGPQFIFQYYEEEERQRGNFPDRFSGHQFPNYSSELNVNALLLGDSALYLCASSRGTSDNNEQFFGPGTRLTVL.